The present T cell receptor (beta chain) was sequenced within a study of response to subunit inactivated influenza vaccine. With respect to this clonotype: Its specificity is unknown.

One entry per CDR3 protein, called by TCRdb with MiXCR from the RT-PCR reads. The table lists over 150,000 distinct CDR3 sequences, around 10% of them singletons, with around 35% in the top ten. Points from the study as a whole: Each seasonal influenza vaccination, the authors suggested, recruits few new T cells.

V gave up 6 bases and J gave up 15 bases, with 18 bases separating them. The CDR3 spans 12 residues. The sequencing used CD8+ T cells sorted from PBMCs, collected around 25 months after vaccination. The V gene is TRBV12-3 or TRBV12-4, the J gene TRBJ2-1; tentatively, D is TRBD2 (6 bases). This receptor was identified in a man between 50 and 70 years old who received an inactivated influenza vaccine. CDR3 nucleotide sequence: TGTGCCAGCAGGTTTATGGGGAGGCGTCCGTTCTTC. It specifies CASRFMGRRPFF.